The next 28 T cell receptor beta chains were all read from a single sample in a study of blood T cell repertoires in COVID-19. Assay: immunoSEQ multiplex PCR; the TCRdb copy retains only in-frame clones and omits some. The data hold 90,000 or so clones, with less than 75% observed a single time. Sequencing was done on a sample of peripheral blood. The receptors derive from an older woman in a cohort sampled during active or convalescent COVID-19.

J is TRBJ1-2 and V is TRBV4-1, with D uncertain. V lost 0 bases and J 4 bases, leaving 12 bases between the germline ends. CDR3 length: 15 residues. The germline V gene has CDR1 MGHRA and CDR2 YSYEKL. CDR3 residues: CASSQDLAGLYGYTF. The DNA of the CDR3 is TGCGCCAGCAGCCAAGATTTGGCAGGCCTCTATGGCTACACCTTC.

Only one count was recorded for this clone. J is TRBJ2-5 and V is TRBV18; 13 nucleotides line up with TRBD2. The CDR3 length is 18 residues. Germline lookup yields CDR1 KGHSH and CDR2 LQKENI. The V segment lost 1 base and the J segment 4 bases; nucleotides outside the gene matches: 9. Here the CDR3 DNA reads TGTGCCAGCTCACCACTACTCGCGGGACTAGCGGGGAGAGAGACCCAGTACTTC. Translating gives CASSPLLAGLAGRETQYF.

The rearrangement links TRBV24-1 to TRBJ2-3; no clear D. The CDR3 contains 13 residues. V gave up 5 bases and J gave up 3 bases, with 8 bases separating them. Germline V gives CDR1 KGHDR, CDR2 SFDVKD. The DNA for the CDR3 is TGTGCCACCAGTGCCCTTAATACAGATACGCAGTATTTT. This encodes CATSALNTDTQYF.

The chain links TRBV20-1 to TRBJ1-2; 9 positions agree with TRBD1. The germline gives CDR1 DFQATT, CDR2 SNEGSKA (reference sequence). The J segment lost 5 bases and the V segment lost 6 bases, leaving 1 base of the junction unmatched. The CDR3 totals 11 residues. The CDR3: CSAGQGYGYTF. The CDR3 coding sequence is TGCAGTGCAGGACAGGGGTATGGCTACACCTTC.

The chain links TRBV18 to TRBJ1-1; TRBD1 matches 7 bases. The CDR3 loop spans 16 amino acids. With 3 bases clipped from V and 0 bases from J, the junction kept 7 bases outside the gene matches. The V gene's germline CDR1 is KGHSH and CDR2 LQKENI. The CDR3 region is CASSPATGLMNTEAFF. The CDR3 bases are TGTGCCAGCTCACCTGCGACAGGGCTAATGAACACTGAAGCTTTCTTT.

This clone was seen a few times. The chain employs TRBV2 and TRBJ2-7; perhaps TRBD1 as D (6 bases). V was clipped by 8 bases and J by 4 bases, with 15 bases between them. This CDR3 has 13 residues. Germline-derived CDR1 and CDR2 are SNHLY and FYNNEI. The CDR3 DNA is TGTGCCAGCGGAGGACAGAGTGTTTACGAGCAGTACTTC. Its protein product is CASGGQSVYEQYF.

The CDR3 loop is CASSLDGGTEAFF. CDR3 DNA: TGCGCCAGCAGCTTGGACGGGGGCACTGAAGCTTTCTTT. The chain uses TRBV5-1 and TRBJ1-1, with a possible D match to TRBD1 (5 bases). The CDR3 length is 13 residues. CDR1 and CDR2 from the germline V gene are SGHRS and YFSETQ. V gave up 0 bases and J gave up 4 bases, with 7 bases separating them.

The chain recombines TRBV11-2 with TRBJ2-7, with TRBD2 matching over 9 bases. CDR1 is SGHAT and CDR2 is FQNNGV in the germline V gene. This CDR3 has 19 amino acids. V was clipped by 1 base and J by 0 bases; unmatched bases: 13. The CDR3 sequence: CASSLVLFRLAGSSYEQYF. The CDR3 DNA sequence: TGTGCCAGCAGCTTAGTTTTATTTAGGCTAGCGGGAAGCTCCTACGAGCAGTACTTC.

The chain employs TRBV19 and TRBJ2-6, with 10 bases identical to TRBD2. Germline trimming cut 0 bases from V and 1 base from J; bases unmatched to any gene: 21. This CDR3 has 24 amino acids. Germline V gene lookup returns CDR1 LNHDA and CDR2 SQIVND (reference sequence). The CDR3: CASSIERLAGDPHRTRSGANVLTF. CDR3 nucleotides: TGTGCCAGTAGTATAGAACGGCTAGCGGGGGACCCCCACAGAACCCGTTCTGGGGCCAACGTCCTGACTTTC.

The chain links TRBV28 to TRBJ2-3; D may be TRBD1 (6 bases). The CDR3 is made up of 15 amino acids. Germline V gene lookup returns CDR1 MDHEN and CDR2 SYDVKM. Trimming took off 4 bases at V and 4 bases at J, with 15 bases between the two ends. The CDR3 nucleotides are TGTGCCAGCAGTTCATACAGGGACCGCCCAGATACGCAGTATTTT. This encodes CASSSYRDRPDTQYF.

V and J are TRBV19 and TRBJ2-5, with D unresolved. V lost 6 bases to trimming and J lost 5 bases, with 7 bases between them. This CDR3 region has 11 residues. Germline V gene lookup returns CDR1 LNHDA and CDR2 SQIVND (reference sequence). CDR3 nucleotide sequence: TGTGCCAGTAGCTTCGGGGAGACCCAGTACTTC. It is translated as CASSFGETQYF.

This rearrangement joins TRBV7-8 to TRBJ1-1, with 8 positions matching TRBD1. The CDR3 has 15 residues. Germline loops: CDR1 SGHVS, CDR2 FQNEAQ. V lost 5 bases and J lost 0; bases outside the gene matches: 5. CDR3 protein: CASSKGQALNTEAFF. The CDR3 DNA follows: TGTGCCAGCAGCAAGGGACAGGCCCTGAACACTGAAGCTTTCTTT.

This clone was picked up a small number of times. The chain employs TRBV4-2 and TRBJ2-3; 10 bases align to TRBD2. CDR1 and CDR2 from the germline V gene are LGHNA and YNFKEQ. There are 17 residues in the CDR3. The trim removed 2 bases at V and 4 bases at J, leaving 9 bases unmatched. The CDR3 DNA follows: TGTGCCAGCAGCCAACTGGAACTAGCGGGGAGGTCAGATACGCAGTATTTT. Its protein is CASSQLELAGRSDTQYF.

This clone appeared a few times. This sample includes further DNA sequences coding for the same CDR3. The V and J genes are TRBV5-1 and TRBJ1-1; D is unresolved. The CDR3 extends over 13 amino acids. V lost 0 bases and J 1 base, leaving 4 bases between the germline ends. Per germline, CDR1 SGHRS and CDR2 YFSETQ. For the CDR3, the DNA is TGCGCCAGCAGCTTGGCCAGGAACACTGAAGCTTTCTTT. This codes for CASSLARNTEAFF.

This clone was found once. V usage is TRBV4-1 and J usage is TRBJ1-1, with D perhaps TRBD1 (6 bases). Per the germline V gene, CDR1 is MGHRA and CDR2 is YSYEKL. The CDR3 has 13 residues. Trimming took off 0 bases at V and 5 bases at J, with 7 bases between the two ends. The CDR3 spells CASSQDRGTEAFF. Written as DNA, the CDR3 is TGCGCCAGCAGCCAAGACAGGGGTACTGAAGCTTTCTTT.

This clone was seen a few times. Other nucleotide sequences in the sample specify the same CDR3. This chain joins TRBV13 and TRBJ1-4, with D maybe TRBD1 (6 bases). The CDR3 has 18 amino acids. Germline CDR1 reads PRHDT; CDR2 reads FYEKMQ (reference sequence). V was cut by 5 bases and J by 6 bases, with 25 bases left in between. CDR3 nucleotide sequence: TGTGCCAGCAGCACAAATGGTACAGGGCACGACCGGGATGAAAAACTGTTTTTT. As protein: CASSTNGTGHDRDEKLFF. Supplemented by reference TRBV13 and TRBJ1-4, the full variable domain reads AAGVIQSPRHLIKEKRETATLKCYPIPRHDTVYWYQQGPGQDPQFLISFYEKMQSDKGSIPDRFSAQQFSDYHSELNMSSLELGDSALYFCASSTNGTGHDRDEKLFFGSGTQLSVL.

There are a few counts of this clone. The chain combines TRBV19 with TRBJ2-3; TRBD2 matches 9 bases. The germline V gene has CDR1 LNHDA and CDR2 SQIVND (reference sequence). The trim removed 4 bases at V and 3 bases at J, leaving 5 bases unmatched. The CDR3 is 15 residues long. The CDR3 loop reads CASSSGGAGTDTQYF. The CDR3 DNA reads TGTGCCAGTAGTAGCGGGGGGGCCGGGACAGATACGCAGTATTTT.

V and J are TRBV9 and TRBJ2-7, with 7 bases that match TRBD2. CDR3 size: 13 residues. Germline CDR1 is SGDLS and CDR2 is YYNGEE. Losses at the gene ends were 4 bases for V and 5 bases for J; bases not matched to a gene: 6. In DNA form, the CDR3 reads TGTGCCAGCAGCCTCCGCGGGAGAGACGAGCAGTACTTC. Its protein product is CASSLRGRDEQYF.

This clone was seen only a few times. The rearrangement joins TRBV5-1 to TRBJ1-5, with D perhaps matching TRBD1 (6 bases). V lost 0 bases and J lost 0, with 7 bases in between. Germline loops: CDR1 SGHRS, CDR2 YFSETQ. The CDR3 covers 15 residues. The CDR3 nucleotides are TGCGCCAGCAGCTTGGGGGACAATAGCAATCAGCCCCAGCATTTT. It is translated as CASSLGDNSNQPQHF.

V gene TRBV6-5 combines with J gene TRBJ2-1; 7 bases are a match to TRBD2. V was pared by 6 bases and J by 5 bases, with 10 bases of the junction left unmatched. The CDR3 has 15 amino acids. CDR1 is MNHEY and CDR2 is SVGAGI in the germline V gene. CDR3 residues: CASSTGLGPHNEQFF. The CDR3 DNA reads TGTGCCAGCAGCACCGGACTAGGTCCCCACAATGAGCAGTTCTTC.

V usage is TRBV18 and J usage is TRBJ1-2; D remains ambiguous. The CDR3 totals 15 residues. Germline values: CDR1 KGHSH, CDR2 LQKENI. The V end lost 2 bases, the J end lost 5 bases, and 15 bases lay between the germline ends. The chain's CDR3 is CASSPEGYHTYGYTF. The CDR3 DNA reads as TGTGCCAGCTCACCAGAGGGCTATCACACTTATGGCTACACCTTC.

This CDR3 reads CASSIRQGLQETQYF. CDR3 coding DNA: TGTGCCAGCAGCATCAGACAGGGACTCCAAGAGACCCAGTACTTC. The chain carries TRBV28 and TRBJ2-5; perhaps TRBD1 as D (7 bases). This CDR3 has 15 amino acids. The germline V and J ends were trimmed by 6 bases and 1 base, with 15 bases remaining between them. Germline V gene lookup returns CDR1 MDHEN and CDR2 SYDVKM.

Remarks on this clone: The sample has other DNA sequences that encode this CDR3 too. This sequence joins TRBV11-2 and TRBJ2-2; the match to TRBD2 covers 9 bases. This CDR3 region has 16 residues. Germline V gives CDR1 SGHAT, CDR2 FQNNGV. The V segment lost 1 base and the J segment 7 bases; nucleotides outside the gene matches: 7. CDR3: CASSLVAGGQGGELFF. CDR3 in DNA: TGTGCCAGCAGCTTAGTGGCGGGGGGGCAAGGCGGGGAGCTGTTTTTT.

The chain recombines TRBV4-1 with TRBJ1-1; 9 bases agree with TRBD1. CDR1 MGHRA and CDR2 YSYEKL come from the germline V gene. V shed 4 bases and J 5 bases; nucleotides not matched to a gene: 5. The CDR3 has 14 amino acids. The DNA for the CDR3 is TGCGCCAGCAGCCTACAGGGGGCGGGTACTGAAGCTTTCTTT. Translated: CASSLQGAGTEAFF.

V is TRBV20-1 and J is TRBJ1-1, with TRBD1 identical over 9 bases. The length of the CDR3 is 14 residues. The germline gives CDR1 DFQATT, CDR2 SNEGSKA (reference sequence). Trimming at V came to 3 bases and at J to 3 bases, leaving 5 bases not matched to a gene. The CDR3 sequence is CSASRGQGDTEAFF. The CDR3 nucleotides are TGCAGTGCTAGTAGGGGACAGGGAGACACTGAAGCTTTCTTT.

The genes are TRBV6-5 and TRBJ1-5; TRBD1 matches at 7 bases. CDR1 is MNHEY, CDR2 SVGAGI, per germline. The CDR3 runs to 15 residues. V shed 10 bases, J shed 9 bases, and the junction held 18 bases outside the gene matches. CDR3 coding DNA: TGTGCCACCCAAGGGACAGCCAACCGTTTAGGGCCCCAGCATTTT. Translation: CATQGTANRLGPQHF.

This clone showed up just a few times. The V and J genes are TRBV10-3 and TRBJ2-1; 8 bases are shared with TRBD1. Germline trimming cut 0 bases from V and 4 bases from J; bases unmatched to any gene: 8. The CDR3 is 17 amino acids. CDR1 ENHRY and CDR2 SYGVKD come from the germline V gene. The DNA of the CDR3 is TGTGCCATCAGTGAGTCGTCGGGGACAGGTACATACAATGAGCAGTTCTTC. Its protein product is CAISESSGTGTYNEQFF.

The CDR3 DNA follows: TGTGCCAGCAGCCCACAGGGGATTGAAGCTTTCTTT. This translates into CASSPQGIEAFF. This chain links TRBV9 with TRBJ1-1, with 7 bases lining up with TRBD1. The CDR3 is 12 residues long. Per germline, CDR1 SGDLS and CDR2 YYNGEE. Trimming cost V 4 bases and J 7 bases; bases outside gene matches: 4. The whole variable domain, remainder taken from reference TRBV9 and TRBJ1-1, is DSGVTQTPKHLITATGQRVTLRCSPRSGDLSVYWYQQSLDQGLQFLIQYYNGEERAKGNILERFSAQQFPDLHSELNLSSLELGDSALYFCASSPQGIEAFFGQGTRLTVV.